The TCR beta chain described here comes from a study of blood T cells in healthy people across ages. Study-level background: With template switching, about one barcoded beta molecule was captured per two T cells.

Together with a sample-barcoded 5' primer, a J-beta primer mix was included in a second PCR lasting roughly 6 to 12 cycles. TCRdb ran MiXCR on the 5' RACE reads and lists one entry per CDR3 protein. Of 850,000 to 1,300,000 distinct CDR3 sequences listed, 40% to 55% are singletons. Per germline, CDR1 KGHSH and CDR2 LQKENI. The CDR3 length is 15 residues. V gave up 3 bases and J gave up 2 bases, with 13 bases separating them. With respect to this clonotype: Its antigen is still unknown.

The study's findings and limits: Whereas aged donors had fewer naive CD4+ cells, long-lived donors had more of them and higher diversity. PBMCs left unsorted prevented a conclusive naive versus antigen-experienced comparison. Age brought a roughly linear fall in TCR beta diversity measured per million T cells.

This clonotype was obtained from a woman aged 55-70 years in good health. This chain links TRBV18 with TRBJ1-1; D gene unclear. The sample was blood. The CDR3: CASSPTPFYNTEAFF. The CDR3 DNA reads TGTGCCAGCTCACCGACACCCTTTTACAACACTGAAGCTTTCTTT.